The TCR beta chain described here comes from a study of CD8 T cells in Susac syndrome. The authors reverse transcribed roughly 0.5 to 1 ug RNA with random hexamers. TCRdb itself ran the immunoSEQ multiplex PCR reads through MiXCR, one entry per CDR3 protein. The sample includes about 440,000 distinct CDR3 sequences, 85% of them seen just once. CDR3 size: 15 residues. Germline V lookup: CDR1 MNHEY, CDR2 SVGAGI. V was cut by 4 bases and J by 3 bases, with 15 bases left in between. The receptor's source is a human donor with multiple sclerosis. The chain uses TRBV6-5 and TRBJ1-1, with D unresolved. Sequencing input: CD8+ T cells from PBMCs. This CDR3 reads CASSSLIRGDTEAFF. As DNA, the CDR3 is TGTGCCAGCAGTTCCCTCATCCGGGGAGACACTGAAGCTTTCTTT.